This TCR beta chain was sequenced in a study of naive and memory T cell subsets (dated by TCRdb to between 2016 and 2019). With respect to the entire study: Sorted naive and memory T cell subsets from peripheral blood were analyzed in the study using a UMI-based, open-source pipeline for TCR alpha and beta sequencing. The functional CMV T cell responses agreed completely with IgG serology results. RNA was DNase-treated and reverse transcribed with TCR constant-region primers, mostly using SuperScript III. Overall study results and their limits: In both CD4 and CD8 cells, going from naive through CM, EM and EMRA, the Gini index went up while Shannon and inverse Simpson diversity went down. The abundance of TCRs followed a power law with an exponent that differed between naive and memory subsets yet stayed consistent across the three individuals. RNA-based TCR counts may be affected by expression changes linked to T cell activation and differentiation. After error correction, only a single occurrence was seen for over 90% of naive TCR sequences, so much steeper abundance distributions were produced than in memory subsets. The repertoire findings for the naive and memory subsets could not be validated, as no ground truth was available. Each clonotype was defined as a single alpha or beta chain sequence rather than as a paired alpha/beta receptor. Naive repertoires, especially CD8, contained a few larger clonotypes, possibly memory cells re-expressing CD45RA.

The sample holds a few counts of this clonotype. Its target antigen remains unknown. Base qualities are missing; no much larger clone stands one base away. The library was made by UMI-ligation and nested PCR. An equimolar mix of two oligonucleotides covering both TRBC1 and TRBC2 was used as the beta constant-region primer. Four rounds of PCR, combining the SP2 primer with nested alpha and beta constant-region primers, were used to amplify the ligated cDNA. A single-stranded oligonucleotide carrying the SP2 primer and a 12-nucleotide UMI was ligated to the 3' end of the cDNA by T4 RNA ligase 1. Incubation of the ligation reaction lasted about 18-24 hours at 16 degrees C. PCR2 was typically run as a SYBR Green qPCR and stopped at a predetermined threshold to prevent over-amplification. Agencourt AMPure XP magnetic beads were used for all purifications after the first. Library quantification was done by Qubit, followed by a TapeStation check on which the main peak was expected at around 650 bp. The pooled libraries were sequenced on an Illumina MiSeq using v2 2x251 paired-end kits, which usually yielded about 0.95-2 million reads per sample. Each sample's library went into the pool at approximately 4.3 nM, and about 4.5-7.5% PhiX was added to help with cluster recognition. On the study's bioinformatics: V and J genes were assigned to Demultiplexor-processed FASTQ reads by Decombinator through tag matching, with a single base-pair mismatch being allowed. Collapsinator relied on UMIs to fix sequencing errors as well as frequency errors caused by PCR heterogeneity. TCRs were translated and CDR3s were extracted from the conserved cysteine to the FGXG phenylalanine by CDR3Translator, with non-productive sequences being flagged. Gini, Shannon entropy and inverse Simpson indices were calculated on repertoires subsampled to equal numbers of UMI-defined TCRs. Within the linear range, a power law was fitted by maximum likelihood to the distributions of clonotype abundance. On one naive CD8 sample, the pipeline and MIGEC gave similar UMI counts, unique TCR numbers and clonal distributions. In one analysis, naive TCRs that were also found in any memory subset of the same donor were excluded from the naive repertoire. Repertoires were searched for around 7,000 CMV-associated CDR3 sequences compiled from VDJdb and a published dataset. TCRdb ran its own pipeline on the public reads, namely fastp trimming at Q25 and MiXCR clone calling, and kept in-frame beta chains. Rows matching on CDR3 protein sequence are summarized as one entry with the most common DNA and genes. None of the V and J calls come from the authors' own analysis; TCRdb made them. The sample table shows 150,000 or so distinct CDR3 sequences, and about 23% are seen once. About 0.11% of the sample goes to the ten largest clones.

Separate amplification of TCR alpha and beta chain libraries was performed from the second PCR step onward. CMV status of each donor was established by measuring IFNgamma production from CD4+ T cells after fresh PBMCs were stimulated overnight with CMV viral lysate. Using Miltenyi beads, CD4 T cells were first positively selected, and CD8 T cells were then positively selected from the CD4-negative fraction. Cells stained for CD3, CD4, CD8, CD45RA, CD27 and a live/dead dye were sorted on a BD Aria II into four subsets by CD45RA and CD27. A few healthy volunteers provided blood, and each donor's sample was split into CD4 and CD8 T cells and then further divided into four differentiation subsets. About 110 ml of peripheral blood was collected from each donor, and PBMC were isolated by Ficoll-Paque PLUS density-gradient centrifugation. Sorted cells were lysed in RLT buffer, and RNA was extracted with a Qiagen RNeasy kit and stored at -80°C.

The clonotype was recovered from a human donor in good health. Material for sequencing was naive CD4+ T cells from blood. What this sample's cell subset or site label stands for: naive T cells, CD45RA high CD27+.

This receptor has the CDR3 CASTPGGLNSPLHF. At the DNA level, the sequence is TGTGCCAGCACCCCCGGAGGGCTAAATTCACCCCTCCACTTT. The chain links TRBV12-3 or TRBV12-4 with TRBJ1-6; no D segment can be confidently identified. V loses 7 bases of germline sequence and J loses 7 bases, and the interval between the two ends is 14 bases. Including cysteine and phenylalanine, the CDR3 has 14 amino acids. The sequence is cut down to CDR3 DNA, 42 bases in frame from base 1.